The following is a T cell receptor beta chain sequence with its context. Preparation of the bulk TCR libraries relied on previously described methods and listed TCR primers. TCRdb re-derived calls from the PCR reads in MiXCR, one entry per CDR3 protein. This sample has about half a million distinct CDR3 sequences; around a fifth occur once, and the top ten carry about 0.8%. The CDR3 contains 18 residues. CDR1 and CDR2 from the germline V gene are LGHDT and YNNKEL (reference sequence). With V trimmed by 4 bases and J by 1 base, 13 bases remained unmatched. The data are from a study of molecular identifiers for immune sequencing clone quantification.

The chain joins TRBV3-1 to TRBJ1-1; the match to TRBD1 covers 9 bases. The sample taken for sequencing was naive CD8+ T cells from blood, with Jurkat cell RNA spiked in. This sample's subset: FACS-sorted CD8+CD4-CCR7+CD45RA+ naive T cells. The receptor was derived from a human donor in good health. Some libraries in this study had Jurkat cell RNA spiked in. The CDR3 spells CASSPYRPGTGSNTEAFF. CDR3 in DNA: TGTGCCAGCAGCCCCTACCGTCCCGGGACAGGGTCGAACACTGAAGCTTTCTTT.